This entry describes one TCR beta chain. This sample stems from a study of blood T cell repertoires in COVID-19. Assay used: immunoSEQ multiplex PCR; TCRdb lists only in-frame clones, some missing. The data contain under 300,000 clones, 89% of them seen just once; the ten biggest clones take up 0.94%. This TCR derives from a woman in her thirties or forties who had recovered from COVID-19. Input material: peripheral blood.

The CDR3 coding sequence is TGTGCCAGCAGCCCCCCCGTGGCAGATGAGCAGTTCTTC. Protein sequence: CASSPPVADEQFF. The chain links TRBV3-1 (or the pseudogene TRBV3-2) to TRBJ2-1; D is undetermined. Germline CDR1 and CDR2: LGHDT and YNNKEL (reference sequence). Trimming shortened V by 4 bases and J by 8 bases, and 12 bases separated the two germline ends. CDR3 length equals 13 residues.